This TCR beta chain is from a study of blood T cells in healthy people across ages. Germline V CDR1 and CDR2: MNHEY, SMNVEV (reference sequence). This CDR3 comprises 15 residues. V gave up 3 bases and J gave up 0 bases, with 6 bases separating them. A second PCR, run for roughly 7 to 11 cycles, used a sample-barcoded 5' primer plus a J-beta primer mix. One entry per CDR3 protein results from TCRdb running MiXCR on the 5' RACE reads. The sample holds over a million distinct CDR3 sequences, 40% to 55% seen once. This clonotype turned up a few times. The sample consisted of blood. This receptor was identified in a woman aged 60-75 years in good health. This chain connects TRBV27 to TRBJ2-6, with D unresolved. Here the CDR3 DNA reads TGTGCCAGCAGTTTTTACGGCTCTGGGGCCAACGTCCTGACTTTC. Translation gives CASSFYGSGANVLTF. Variable domain in full (rest from reference TRBV27 and TRBJ2-6): EAQVTQNPRYLITVTGKKLTVTCSQNMNHEYMSWYRQDPGLGLRQIYYSMNVEVTDKGDVPEGYKVSRKEKRNFPLILESPSPNQTSLYFCASSFYGSGANVLTFGAGSRLTVL.